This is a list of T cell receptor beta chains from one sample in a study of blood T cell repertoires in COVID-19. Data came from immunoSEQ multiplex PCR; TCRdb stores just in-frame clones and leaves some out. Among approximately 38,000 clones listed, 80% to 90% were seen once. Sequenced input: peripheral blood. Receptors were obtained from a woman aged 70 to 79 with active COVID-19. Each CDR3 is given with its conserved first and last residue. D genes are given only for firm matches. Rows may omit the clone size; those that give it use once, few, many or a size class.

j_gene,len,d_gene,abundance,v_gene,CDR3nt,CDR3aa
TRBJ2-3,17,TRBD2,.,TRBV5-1,TGCGCCACCCCGATTACTGCGGGGGGGGAACTCACAGATACGCAGTATTTT,CATPITAGGELTDTQYF
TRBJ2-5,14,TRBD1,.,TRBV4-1,TGCGCCAGCAGCCGGGACAGTCGGGAAGAGACCCAGTACTTC,CASSRDSREETQYF
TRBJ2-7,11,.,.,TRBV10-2,TGCGCCAGCAGTCAAGGGGACGAGCAGTACTTC,CASSQGDEQYF
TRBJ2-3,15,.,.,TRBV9,TGTGCCAGCAGCCCGATGCGTGCGCGCACAGATACGCAGTATTTT,CASSPMRARTDTQYF
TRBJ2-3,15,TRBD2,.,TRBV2,TGTGCCAGCAGGGAACTAGCGGGGGGGGTTGGTACGCAGTATTTT,CASRELAGGVGTQYF
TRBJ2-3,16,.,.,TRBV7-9,TGTGCCAGCAGCTTAGCGGCTAGCTACCCCCCAGATACGCAGTATTTT,CASSLAASYPPDTQYF
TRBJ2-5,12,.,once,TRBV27,TGTGCCAGCAGTTTAAGGGGAGAGACCCAGTACTTC,CASSLRGETQYF
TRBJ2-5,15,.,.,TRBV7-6,TGTGCCAGCAGCCCCCTTAGGGGGGGGCAAGAGACCCAGTACTTC,CASSPLRGGQETQYF
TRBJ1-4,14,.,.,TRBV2,TGTGCCAGCAGTGAACTGAGGGCCAATGAAAAACTGTTTTTT,CASSELRANEKLFF
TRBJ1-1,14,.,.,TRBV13,TGTGCCAGCAGCTTATTCGGGGGGAACACTGAAGCTTTCTTT,CASSLFGGNTEAFF
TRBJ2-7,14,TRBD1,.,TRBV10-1,TGCGCCAGCAGTGCTGGGACAGGGGAGTACGAGCAGTACTTC,CASSAGTGEYEQYF
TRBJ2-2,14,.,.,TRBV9,TGTGCCAGCAGCCGTGGAACAGGCACCGGGGAGCTGTTTTTT,CASSRGTGTGELFF
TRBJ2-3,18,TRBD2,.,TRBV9,TGTGCCAGCAGCTCTACTCCCATAGCGCGGGGGGGCCCAGATACGCAGTATTTT,CASSSTPIARGGPDTQYF
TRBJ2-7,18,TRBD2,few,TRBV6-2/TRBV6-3,TGTGCCAGCAGTCCCTCGCTTCTAGCGGGGGTCTTTACCTACGAGCAGTACTTC,CASSPSLLAGVFTYEQYF
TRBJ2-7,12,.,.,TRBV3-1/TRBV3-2,TGTGCCAGCAGCCAAGACACTTACGAGCAGTACTTC,CASSQDTYEQYF
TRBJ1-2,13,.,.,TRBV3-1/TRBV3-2,TGTGCCAGCAGCCCCCCGGTTGACGGGGGCTACACCTTC,CASSPPVDGGYTF
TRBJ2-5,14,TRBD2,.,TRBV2,TGTGCCAGCAGTGACGCGGGGGGGAGGGAGACCCAGTACTTC,CASSDAGGRETQYF
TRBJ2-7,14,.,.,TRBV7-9,TGTGCCAGCAGCCGACTACAGGGGAGGCACGAGCAGTACTTC,CASSRLQGRHEQYF
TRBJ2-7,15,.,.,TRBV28,TGTGCCAGCAGTCTAACCCCCGGGACACCCTACGAGCAGTACTTC,CASSLTPGTPYEQYF
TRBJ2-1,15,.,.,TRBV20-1,TGCAGTGCTAGTGGGGGACTTGCATCCTACAATGAGCAGTTCTTC,CSASGGLASYNEQFF